The 5 T cell receptor beta chains below all came from one sample that was sequenced in a study of T-cell reconstitution after alpha-beta-depleted transplantation in children. Library preparation (for TCRbeta) was performed with unique molecular identifiers. TCRdb redid the calling of the PCR reads with MiXCR, one entry per CDR3 protein. The table records 5,000 or so distinct CDR3 sequences, just under 7.5% of them present only once. The starting material was PBMCs, mostly from graft donor cells, obtained 60 days after TCRalphabeta/CD19-depleted stem cell transplant. The receptors stem from a boy younger than two who had a stem cell transplant for SCID, so the T cells may come from the graft donor.

This clonotype qualifies as medium-sized. The genes are TRBV12-5 and TRBJ1-2; 7 bases are a match to TRBD1. V gave up 2 bases and J gave up 5 bases; unmatched junction bases: 8. The germline CDR1 and CDR2 sequences are LGHNT and FRNRAP. The CDR3 loop spans 15 amino acids. The CDR3 loop reads CASGLWGTALYGYTF. The CDR3 DNA is TGTGCTAGTGGTTTGTGGGGGACAGCTCTTTATGGCTACACCTTC.

This clonotype was seen many times. The CDR3 DNA is TGTGCCAGCAGCGTAGTATCCGATAATGAAAAACTGTTTTTT. Translation gives CASSVVSDNEKLFF. The chain couples TRBV9 to TRBJ1-4; D remains unclear. The ends were cut back, 0 bases at V and 4 bases at J, with 7 bases in the middle. Germline values: CDR1 SGDLS, CDR2 YYNGEE. The CDR3 runs to 14 residues. The full variable domain, with the rest looked up from reference TRBV9 and TRBJ1-4, is DSGVTQTPKHLITATGQRVTLRCSPRSGDLSVYWYQQSLDQGLQFLIQYYNGEERAKGNILERFSAQQFPDLHSELNLSSLELGDSALYFCASSVVSDNEKLFFGSGTQLSVL.

This clonotype is judged medium-sized. The J gene is TRBJ1-2, the V gene TRBV9; no firm D call. Trimming took off 9 bases at V and 0 bases at J, with 15 bases between the two ends. Germline V lookup: CDR1 SGDLS, CDR2 YYNGEE. The CDR3 extends over 14 amino acids. CDR3 in DNA: TGTGCCACGCTTCGCACAACTCCTAACTATGGCTACACCTTC. Translation: CATLRTTPNYGYTF.

Sample share makes this clonotype medium-sized. This rearrangement joins TRBV7-2 to TRBJ2-7; no clear D gene. Trimming removed 2 bases at V and 0 bases at J, with 20 bases between. CDR3 length equals 18 residues. The V gene's germline CDR1 is SGHTA and CDR2 FQGNSA. The CDR3 is CASSLKPPWTSDSYEQYF. CDR3 sequence (DNA): TGTGCCAGCAGCTTAAAGCCTCCGTGGACGTCCGACTCCTACGAGCAGTACTTC.

By sample share, this clonotype is medium-sized. The chain recombines TRBV5-6 with TRBJ2-7, with D possibly matching TRBD1 (6 bases). The germline V gene has CDR1 SGHDT and CDR2 YYEEEE. With 1 base removed from V and 1 base from J, the gap between germline ends came to 12 bases. The CDR3 totals 15 residues. This CDR3 reads CASSLSDRRSYEQYF. The DNA of the CDR3 is TGTGCCAGCAGCTTGTCAGACAGGAGATCCTACGAGCAGTACTTC.